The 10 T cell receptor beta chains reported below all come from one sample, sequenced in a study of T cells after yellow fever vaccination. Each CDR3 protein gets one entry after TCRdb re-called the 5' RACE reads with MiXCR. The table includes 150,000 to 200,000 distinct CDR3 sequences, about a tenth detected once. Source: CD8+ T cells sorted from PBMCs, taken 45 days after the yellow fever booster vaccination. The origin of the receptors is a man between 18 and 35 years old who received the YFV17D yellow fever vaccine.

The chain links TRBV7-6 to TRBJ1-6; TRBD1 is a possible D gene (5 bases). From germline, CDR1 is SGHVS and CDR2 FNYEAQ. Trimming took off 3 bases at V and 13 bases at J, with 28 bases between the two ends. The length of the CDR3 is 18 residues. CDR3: CASSLALPLLRDPMPLHF. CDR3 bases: TGTGCCAGCAGCTTGGCCCTGCCCCTACTCCGGGACCCGATGCCCCTCCACTTT.

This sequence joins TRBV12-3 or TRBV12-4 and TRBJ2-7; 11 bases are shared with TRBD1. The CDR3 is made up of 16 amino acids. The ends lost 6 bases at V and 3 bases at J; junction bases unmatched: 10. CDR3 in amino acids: CASSPDRGPPFYEQYF. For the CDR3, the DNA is TGTGCCAGCAGCCCGGACAGGGGGCCTCCTTTCTACGAGCAGTACTTC.

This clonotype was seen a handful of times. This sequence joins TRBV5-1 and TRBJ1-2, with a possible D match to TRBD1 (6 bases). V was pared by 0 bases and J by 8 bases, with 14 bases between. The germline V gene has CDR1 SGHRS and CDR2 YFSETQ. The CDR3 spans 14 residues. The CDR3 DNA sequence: TGCGCCAGCAGCTTGGGCGGCAGGGGAGGAGGCTACACCTTC. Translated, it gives CASSLGGRGGGYTF. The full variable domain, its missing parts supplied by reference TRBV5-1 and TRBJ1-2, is KAGVTQTPRYLIKTRGQQVTLSCSPISGHRSVSWYQQTPGQGLQFLFEYFSETQRNKGNFPGRFSGRQFSNSRSEMNVSTLELGDSALYLCASSLGGRGGGYTFGSGTRLTVV.

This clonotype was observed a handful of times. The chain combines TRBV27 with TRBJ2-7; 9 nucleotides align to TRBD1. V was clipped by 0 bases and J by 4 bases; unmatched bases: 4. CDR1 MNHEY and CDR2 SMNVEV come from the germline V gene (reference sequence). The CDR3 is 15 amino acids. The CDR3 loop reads CASSLSGTGRYEQYF. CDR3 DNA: TGTGCCAGCAGTTTATCCGGGACAGGGAGGTACGAGCAGTACTTC.

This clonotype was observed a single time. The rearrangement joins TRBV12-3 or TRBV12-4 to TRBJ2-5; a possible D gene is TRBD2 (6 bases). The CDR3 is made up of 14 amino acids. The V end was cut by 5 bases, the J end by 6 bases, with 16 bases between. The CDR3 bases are TGTGCCAGCAGTGCGTTTCGGGGGTTTCAGACCCAGTACTTC. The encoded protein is CASSAFRGFQTQYF.

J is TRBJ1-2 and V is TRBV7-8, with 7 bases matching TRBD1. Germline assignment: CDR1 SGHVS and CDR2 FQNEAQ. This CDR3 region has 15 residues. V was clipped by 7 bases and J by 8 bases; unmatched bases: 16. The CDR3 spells CASTRYQGKGAGYTF. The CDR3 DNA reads TGTGCCAGCACCCGATACCAGGGAAAGGGGGCAGGCTACACCTTC.

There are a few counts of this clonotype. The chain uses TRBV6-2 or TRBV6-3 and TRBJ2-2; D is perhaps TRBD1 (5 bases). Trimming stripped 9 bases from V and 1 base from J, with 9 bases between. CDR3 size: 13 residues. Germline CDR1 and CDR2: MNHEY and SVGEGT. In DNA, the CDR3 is TGTGCCAGTCTCGGACAGAACACCGGGGAGCTGTTTTTT. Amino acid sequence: CASLGQNTGELFF.

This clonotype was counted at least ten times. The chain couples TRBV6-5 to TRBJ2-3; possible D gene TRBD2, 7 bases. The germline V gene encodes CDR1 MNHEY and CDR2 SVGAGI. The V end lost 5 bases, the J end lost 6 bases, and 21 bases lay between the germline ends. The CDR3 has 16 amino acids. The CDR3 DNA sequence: TGTGCCAGCAGTACCGATGGGGGCGGGGGCTGGGATACGCAGTATTTT. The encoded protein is CASSTDGGGGWDTQYF.

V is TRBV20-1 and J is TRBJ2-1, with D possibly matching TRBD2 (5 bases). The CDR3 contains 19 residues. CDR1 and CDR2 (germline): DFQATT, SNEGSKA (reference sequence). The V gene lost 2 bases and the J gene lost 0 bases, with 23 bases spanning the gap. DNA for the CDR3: TGCAGTGCTAGATTTATTGGCGGGTCGCATAGAAGCTCCTACAATGAGCAGTTCTTC. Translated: CSARFIGGSHRSSYNEQFF.

The CDR3 DNA is TGTGCCAGCAGCTTAGCGCCAGGGGCCGTCTACTATGGCTACACCTTC. Its translation is CASSLAPGAVYYGYTF. The V call is TRBV7-2, the J call TRBJ1-2; a possible D gene is TRBD1 (6 bases). CDR1 is SGHTA and CDR2 is FQGNSA in the germline V gene. The CDR3 is made up of 16 amino acids. V was trimmed by 0 bases and J by 3 bases, leaving 14 bases between them.